Presented here are 10 T cell receptor beta chains from one specimen sequenced in a study of tumor-infiltrating lymphocytes in primary liver carcinoma. Unsorted bulk tissue of roughly 20-31 mg yielded co-extracted RNA and DNA. The researchers produced TCR beta cDNA from roughly 500 ng total RNA with a constant-region primer. The TCR beta library was amplified through three nested multiplex PCR rounds in a modified ARM-PCR procedure. For 10 cycles apiece, the opening two PCR rounds ran with TRBV1-TRBV30 forward primers and a C-beta reverse primer. TCRdb recomputed calls from the multiplex PCR reads with MiXCR, one row per CDR3 protein. This sample has approximately 100,000 distinct CDR3 sequences, with about 70% found just once. The source material was liver tumor tissue from sampling region 2. The sample's subset: tumor region T2, inferior pole. Every receptor here comes from a woman aged 55-69 years with primary liver carcinoma and hepatitis B virus infection.

This clonotype was picked up many times. The V gene is TRBV12-3 or TRBV12-4, the J gene TRBJ1-1; D is unclear. Between the trimmed V and J ends, which lost 3 bases and 2 bases, there was a span of 10 bases. The CDR3 contains 14 residues. CDR3 sequence reads: CASSLFRVNTEAFF. CDR3 coding DNA: TGTGCCAGCAGTTTGTTTAGAGTAAACACTGAAGCTTTCTTT.

This clonotype was detected only a few times. V gene TRBV7-3 combines with J gene TRBJ1-1; 7 positions match TRBD1. Looked up from germline, CDR1 is SGHTA and CDR2 is FQGTGA. V lost 5 bases and J lost 5; bases outside the gene matches: 5. CDR3 size: 13 residues. The CDR3 bases are TGTGCCAGCAGCGAGGGACAGAGGACTGAAGCTTTCTTT. It encodes CASSEGQRTEAFF.

For this clonotype: A read error may explain this, as a much larger clone is one base away. This chain uses TRBV6-6 with TRBJ2-6; 7 positions agree with TRBD1. CDR3 length: 17 residues. Germline assignment: CDR1 MNHNY and CDR2 SVGAGI (reference sequence). This chain's CDR3 is CTSTLGAGGSGANVLTF. The CDR3 DNA reads as TGTACCAGCACGCTTGGGGCAGGGGGATCTGGGGCCAACGTCCTGACTTTC.

The rearrangement joins TRBV21-1 to TRBJ2-7; the tabulated D call, TRBD1, remains unverified against the DNA. TRBV21-1 is annotated as a pseudogene. This CDR3 is 15 amino acids long. In DNA, the CDR3 is TGTGCCAGCAGCAACCAAGGGACAACCGACTACGAGCAGTACTTC. Translating it yields CASSNQGTTDYEQYF.

In the case of this clonotype: A read error may account for a junction end that differs from germline. The chain combines TRBV6-1 with TRBJ2-3; 7 nucleotides match TRBD2. The CDR3 has 17 residues. Germline V gives CDR1 MNHNS, CDR2 SASEGT. The CDR3 nucleotides are TGTGTCAGCAGTGGACAACCCAGCGGGAACCCGGGAGATACGCAGTATTTT. Its translation: CVSSGQPSGNPGDTQYF.

V is TRBV12-3 or TRBV12-4 and J is TRBJ2-5, with D maybe TRBD2 (5 bases). There are 11 residues in the CDR3. Here the CDR3 reads CDSSTDYTQYF. CDR3 bases: TGTGACAGTAGTACTGACTACACCCAGTACTTC.

The rearrangement uses TRBV6-1 and TRBJ1-3, with D possibly matching TRBD1 (6 bases). The CDR3 loop spans 16 amino acids. V gave up 6 bases and J gave up 0 bases, with 15 bases separating them. Per the germline V gene, CDR1 is MNHNS and CDR2 is SASEGT. This chain's CDR3 is CASRLGQTNSGNTIYF. For the CDR3, the DNA is TGTGCCAGCAGACTCGGACAGACTAACTCTGGAAACACCATATATTTT.

With regard to this clonotype: A much more abundant neighbour one base away suggests this may be a read error. The chain couples TRBV10-3 to TRBJ2-1; 8 positions agree with TRBD2. The CDR3 spans 18 residues. In germline, CDR1 is ENHRY, CDR2 SYGVKD. DNA for the CDR3: TGTGCCAACAGTGAGTCGGGGCGAACTAGCGGTGGGGACAATGAGCAGTTCTTC. Translation: CANSESGRTSGGDNEQFF.

This chain connects TRBV6-1 to TRBJ2-3, with 7 bases aligning to TRBD1. The germline V gene encodes CDR1 MNHNS and CDR2 SASEGT. V lost 8 bases and J lost 4; bases outside the gene matches: 12. The CDR3 has 15 amino acids. CDR3 sequence: CASGVGDRVADTQYF. Here the CDR3 DNA reads TGTGCCAGCGGAGTAGGTGACAGGGTTGCAGATACGCAGTATTTT.

This clonotype showed up just a few times. One end of the junction fails to match germline, which may point to a read error. V usage is TRBV4-2 and J usage is TRBJ2-7, with D perhaps TRBD2 (5 bases). CDR1 and CDR2 (germline): LGHNA, YNFKEQ. This CDR3 contains 16 residues. The CDR3 here is CASGQSQRETTYEQYF. The CDR3 DNA reads as TGTGCCAGCGGCCAGTCCCAGAGGGAGACTACCTACGAGCAGTACTTC.